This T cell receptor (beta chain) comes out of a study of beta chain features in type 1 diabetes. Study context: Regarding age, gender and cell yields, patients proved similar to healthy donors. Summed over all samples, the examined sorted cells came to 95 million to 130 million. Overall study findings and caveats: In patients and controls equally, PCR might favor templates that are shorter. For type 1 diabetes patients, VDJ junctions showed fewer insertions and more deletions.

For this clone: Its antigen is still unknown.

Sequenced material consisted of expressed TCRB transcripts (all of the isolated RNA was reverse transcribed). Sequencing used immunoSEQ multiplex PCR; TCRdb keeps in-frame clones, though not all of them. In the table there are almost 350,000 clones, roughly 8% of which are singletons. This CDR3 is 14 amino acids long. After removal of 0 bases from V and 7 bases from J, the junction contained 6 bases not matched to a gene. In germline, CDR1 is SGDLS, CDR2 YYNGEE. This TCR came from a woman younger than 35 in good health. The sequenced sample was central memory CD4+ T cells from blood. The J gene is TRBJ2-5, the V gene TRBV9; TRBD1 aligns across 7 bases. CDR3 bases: TGTGCCAGCAGCGTAGGACAGGGCCGCGGGACCCAGTACTTC. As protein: CASSVGQGRGTQYF.